The sequence of this T cell receptor (beta chain) was determined in a study of cytomegalovirus exposure and HLA in healthy donors. Worth noting for this clone: Its antigen remains unknown.

PCR was performed using 60 Vbeta and 13 Jbeta primers. Profiling relied on immunoSEQ multiplex PCR, and the TCRdb table lists in-frame clones only, not all of them. The repertoire holds about 150,000 clones, with approximately 60% as singletons. The study's findings and limits: There were reportedly fewer N-insertions in an Asian-associated ancestry cluster than the approximately 640-donor mean, in a later analysis.

V was trimmed by 2 bases and J by 1 base, leaving 6 bases between them. The CDR3 sequence is 13 residues long. Germline loops: CDR1 SGHRS, CDR2 YFSETQ. The chain has TRBV5-1 and TRBJ1-1; D remains unclear. The sample taken for sequencing was PBMCs. The source is a woman aged 60 to 75 in good health and CMV-seropositive. The CDR3 DNA follows: TGCGCCAGCAGCTTTCCGTCGAACACTGAAGCTTTCTTT. This translates into CASSFPSNTEAFF. Based on the CDR3 plus reference TRBV5-1 and TRBJ1-1, the full variable domain is KAGVTQTPRYLIKTRGQQVTLSCSPISGHRSVSWYQQTPGQGLQFLFEYFSETQRNKGNFPGRFSGRQFSNSRSEMNVSTLELGDSALYLCASSFPSNTEAFFGQGTRLTVV.